The 4 T cell receptor beta chains in this list originate from one sample, sequenced in a study of cytotoxic CD8 clonotypes in ibrutinib-treated CLL (dated by TCRdb to the early 2020s). Receptor libraries were prepared by the immunoSEQ multiplex PCR assay. Drawn from immuneACCESS, this table holds only the in-frame rearrangements with V and J called that TCRdb kept. Clones are partly lost; checked studies trace under half to an unresolved V gene and leave the rest unexplained. This sample lists about 330,000 clones; 67% were detected once. Of the sample, roughly 6.8% is held by the ten largest clones. The source was PBMCs, collected after 36 months of ibrutinib treatment. The receptors stem from a human donor with chronic lymphocytic leukemia.

The chain uses TRBV10-3 and TRBJ1-5; D remains ambiguous. The germline V and J ends were trimmed by 3 bases and 6 bases, with 9 bases remaining between them. Germline V lookup: CDR1 ENHRY, CDR2 SYGVKD. The CDR3 contains 13 residues. The CDR3 region has the DNA TGTGCCATCAGTGACCGAGTCTTTCAGCCCCAGCATTTT. Translated: CAISDRVFQPQHF.

This clone has a handful of counts. The genes are TRBV29-1 and TRBJ1-1; D remains unclear. V lost 0 bases to trimming and J lost 5 bases, with 7 bases between them. The CDR3 has 12 residues. Germline-derived CDR1 and CDR2 are SQVTM and ANQGSEA. CDR3 sequence (DNA): TGCAGCGTTGAAGATCTGGGGACTGAAGCTTTCTTT. Translated, it gives CSVEDLGTEAFF.

This clone was recorded only once. The chain employs TRBV6-5 and TRBJ2-7; TRBD2 matches at 11 bases. Germline loops: CDR1 MNHEY, CDR2 SVGAGI. The trim removed 6 bases at V and 4 bases at J, leaving 8 bases unmatched. The CDR3 has 15 residues. The CDR3 nucleotides read TGTGCCAGCAGACCAACTAGCGGGAGTAGGTACGAGCAGTACTTC. Amino acids: CASRPTSGSRYEQYF.

This clone appeared a few times. This chain links TRBV9 with TRBJ1-2, with TRBD1 matching over 7 bases. The junction had 8 bases not matched to a gene; V was cut back by 6 bases and J by 0 bases. The CDR3 totals 15 residues. The V gene's germline CDR1 is SGDLS and CDR2 YYNGEE. The DNA for the CDR3 is TGTGCCAGCACGCTCGGACAGGCACCTAACTATGGCTACACCTTC. Translated: CASTLGQAPNYGYTF.